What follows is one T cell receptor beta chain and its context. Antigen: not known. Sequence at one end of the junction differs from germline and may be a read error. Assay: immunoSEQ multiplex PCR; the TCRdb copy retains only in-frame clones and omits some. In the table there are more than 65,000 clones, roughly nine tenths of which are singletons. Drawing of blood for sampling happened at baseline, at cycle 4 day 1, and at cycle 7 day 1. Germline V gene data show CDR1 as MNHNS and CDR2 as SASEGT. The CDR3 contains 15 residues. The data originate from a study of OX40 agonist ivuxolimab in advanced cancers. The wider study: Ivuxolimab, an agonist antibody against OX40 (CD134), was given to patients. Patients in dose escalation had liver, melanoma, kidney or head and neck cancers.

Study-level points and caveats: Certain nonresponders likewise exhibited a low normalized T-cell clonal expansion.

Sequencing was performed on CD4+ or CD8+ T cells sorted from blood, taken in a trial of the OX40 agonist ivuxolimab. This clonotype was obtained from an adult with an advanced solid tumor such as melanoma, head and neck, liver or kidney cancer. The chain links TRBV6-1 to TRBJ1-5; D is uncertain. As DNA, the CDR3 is TGTGCCAGCAGTGAAACTGACACCTACAATCGGCCCCAGCATTTT. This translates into CASSETDTYNRPQHF.